This entry lists 3 T cell receptor beta chains sequenced from one sample in a study of shared clonotypes between healthy human individuals. Measured with immunoSEQ multiplex PCR; TCRdb has only the in-frame clones, and not every one. Of around 340,000 clones in the sample, less than 85% were seen once. The material sequenced was memory CD4+ T cells sorted from blood. The subset denotes: CD45RA-negative fraction. These TCRs come from a man aged 30 to 39 in good health.

This clone was seen a handful of times. The rearrangement links TRBV7-2 to TRBJ2-5, with D possibly TRBD2 on 6 matching bases. V lost 6 bases to trimming and J lost 5 bases, with 19 bases between them. Germline values: CDR1 SGHTA, CDR2 FQGNSA. There are 15 residues in the CDR3. In DNA form, the CDR3 reads TGTGCCAGCAGTGTGACTAGTGATATCTCGGAGACCCAGTACTTC. Translation gives CASSVTSDISETQYF.

The chain has TRBV7-2 and TRBJ1-4; TRBD1 matches 7 bases. From germline, CDR1 is SGHTA and CDR2 FQGNSA. V gave up 5 bases and J gave up 2 bases; unmatched junction bases: 14. There are 18 residues in the CDR3. Here the CDR3 reads CASSPTGLLGQTNEKLFF. The DNA for the CDR3 is TGTGCCAGCAGCCCGACGGGGCTTCTGGGACAGACTAATGAAAAACTGTTTTTT.

The chain uses TRBV28 and TRBJ2-5; 13 nucleotides line up with TRBD2. The V segment lost 7 bases and the J segment 7 bases; nucleotides outside the gene matches: 9. In germline, CDR1 is MDHEN, CDR2 SYDVKM. This CDR3 is built from 15 residues. For the CDR3, the DNA is TGTGCCAGCACGGGTGGACTAGCGGGAGCCGGGACCCAGTACTTC. This translates into CASTGGLAGAGTQYF.